This is a list of T cell receptor beta chains from one sample in a study of CD8 T cells in ankylosing spondylitis. TCRdb reanalysed the 5' RACE reads using MiXCR and keeps one entry per CDR3 protein. The sample gives 250,000 to 300,000 distinct CDR3 sequences, 20% of which show up once; roughly 8.3% is in the top ten. Input material: blood, either unsorted or a sorted T cell fraction (not recorded which). The origin of the receptors is a male donor with ankylosing spondylitis or in good health (not recorded which). The CDR3 runs from the conserved cysteine through the conserved F or W. A D gene is named only where the DNA matches it firmly. A clone size is listed for some rows: how often the clone was seen (once, few, many), or a class if it is expanded.

clone size,V gene,D gene,J gene,CDR3 protein,CDR3 DNA
many,TRBV5-1,TRBD1,TRBJ1-4,CASSLQGANEKLFF,TGCGCCAGCAGCTTACAGGGGGCAAACGAAAAACTGTTTTTT
few,TRBV10-3,-,TRBJ1-5,CAISERAVNNQPQHF,TGTGCCATCAGTGAAAGGGCAGTTAACAATCAGCCCCAGCATTTT
few,TRBV12-3/TRBV12-4,TRBD1,TRBJ1-5,CASSSRDRVTQPQHF,TGTGCCAGCAGTTCCCGGGACAGGGTTACTCAGCCCCAGCATTTT
-,TRBV12-3/TRBV12-4,-,TRBJ2-5,CASSFAGMETQYF,TGTGCCAGCAGTTTCGCAGGGATGGAGACCCAGTACTTC
few,TRBV25-1,-,TRBJ2-2,CASSDPVQGRFGELFF,TGTGCCAGCAGTGATCCGGTACAGGGTAGATTCGGGGAGCTGTTTTTT
-,TRBV12-3/TRBV12-4,-,TRBJ1-5,CASRGPINQPQHF,TGTGCCAGCAGGGGACCGATAAATCAGCCCCAGCATTTT
-,TRBV28,-,TRBJ1-5,CASSLKAGTNQPQHF,TGTGCCAGCAGTTTAAAGGCAGGGACTAATCAGCCCCAGCATTTT
few,TRBV5-1,-,TRBJ2-5,CASSLGEGQETQYF,TGCGCCAGCAGCTTGGGCGAGGGTCAAGAGACCCAGTACTTC
-,TRBV12-3/TRBV12-4,-,TRBJ1-5,CASSQSPPGGAGGPQHF,TGTGCCAGCAGCCAATCCCCCCCCGGCGGCGCTGGGGGGCCCCAGCATTTT
few,TRBV27,TRBD2,TRBJ2-3,CASSLSMVAGPVGTDTQYF,TGTGCCAGCAGTTTATCGATGGTAGCGGGACCGGTTGGCACAGATACGCAGTATTTT
-,TRBV27,-,TRBJ1-2,CASSDGLGYGYTF,TGTGCCAGCAGTGACGGCCTAGGCTATGGCTACACCTTC
-,TRBV9,TRBD2,TRBJ2-1,CASSAPIEREWDNEQFF,TGTGCCAGCAGCGCCCCTATAGAGCGGGAGTGGGACAATGAGCAGTTCTTC
few,TRBV5-1,-,TRBJ2-2,CASSLGWTTNTGELFF,TGCGCCAGCAGCTTGGGCTGGACTACTAACACCGGGGAGCTGTTTTTT
-,TRBV20-1,-,TRBJ1-3,CSARGSRSGNTIYF,TGCAGTGCTAGGGGCAGCCGCTCTGGAAACACCATATATTTT
few,TRBV5-6,TRBD1,TRBJ2-4,CASSLTQGPIQYF,TGTGCCAGCAGCCTAACACAGGGGCCCATTCAGTACTTC
few,TRBV20-1,-,TRBJ2-2,CSARDGALGAGELFF,TGCAGTGCTAGAGACGGAGCGCTGGGGGCCGGGGAGCTGTTTTTT